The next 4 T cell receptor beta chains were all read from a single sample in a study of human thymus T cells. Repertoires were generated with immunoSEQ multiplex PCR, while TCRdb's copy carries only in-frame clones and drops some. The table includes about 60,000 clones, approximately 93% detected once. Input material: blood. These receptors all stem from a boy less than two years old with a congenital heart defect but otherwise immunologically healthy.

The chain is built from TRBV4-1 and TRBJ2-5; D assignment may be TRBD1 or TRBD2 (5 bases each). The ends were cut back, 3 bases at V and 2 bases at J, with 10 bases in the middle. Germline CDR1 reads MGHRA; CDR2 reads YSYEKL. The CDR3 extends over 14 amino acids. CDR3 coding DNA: TGCGCCAGCAGCCATTTGAGGGGACAAGAGACCCAGTACTTC. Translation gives CASSHLRGQETQYF.

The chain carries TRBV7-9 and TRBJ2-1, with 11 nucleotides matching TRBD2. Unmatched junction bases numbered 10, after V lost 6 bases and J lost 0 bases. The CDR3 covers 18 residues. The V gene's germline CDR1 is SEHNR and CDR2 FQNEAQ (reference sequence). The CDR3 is CASRLLAGAKSSYNEQFF. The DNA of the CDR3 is TGTGCCAGCAGACTACTAGCGGGGGCGAAGAGCTCCTACAATGAGCAGTTCTTC.

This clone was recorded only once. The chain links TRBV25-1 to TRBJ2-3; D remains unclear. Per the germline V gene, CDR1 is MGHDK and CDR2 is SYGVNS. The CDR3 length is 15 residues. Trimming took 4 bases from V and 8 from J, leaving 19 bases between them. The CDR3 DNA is TGTGCCAGCAGTGCCAGTAGGCTGAATCACGGTACGCAGTATTTT. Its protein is CASSASRLNHGTQYF.

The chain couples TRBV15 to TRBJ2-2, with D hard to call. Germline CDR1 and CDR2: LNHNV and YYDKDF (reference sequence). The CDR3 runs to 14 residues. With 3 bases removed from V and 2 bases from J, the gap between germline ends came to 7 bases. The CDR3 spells CATSSDRNTGELFF. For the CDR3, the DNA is TGTGCCACCAGCAGTGACCGAAACACCGGGGAGCTGTTTTTT.